This T cell receptor (beta chain) was recorded in a study of shared clonotypes between healthy human individuals. Trimming stripped 2 bases from V and 4 bases from J, with 14 bases between. The CDR3 is 15 amino acids. The V gene's germline CDR1 is SGHAT and CDR2 FQDESV (reference sequence). In the source study's methods: Junction-only sequences without quality scores were provided by ImmunoSEQ, so filtering was different. The protocol was immunoSEQ multiplex PCR, while the TCRdb copy is restricted to in-frame clones and leaves out a portion. Clone size and V and J calls were adopted from that table, with D and trimming inferred from the DNA. This table holds roughly 500,000 clones, more than 75% found once. The donor cohort consisted entirely of Caucasian adults residing in Nashville, Tennessee.

The source is a woman between 40 and 55 years old in good health. Some clones in this sample may be carry-over from other donors' samples. The chain uses TRBV11-1 and TRBJ2-5; perhaps TRBD2 as D (6 bases). The sample consisted of PBMCs. Written as DNA, the CDR3 is TGTGCCAGCAGCTTATACCTCGCCGGGGGAGAGACCCAGTACTTC. Protein product: CASSLYLAGGETQYF.